This passage covers 17 T cell receptor beta chains from one sample sequenced in a study of blood T cell repertoires in COVID-19. Assay used: immunoSEQ multiplex PCR; TCRdb lists only in-frame clones, some missing. Of a few hundred thousand clones in the sample, 80% were seen once. Sequences were obtained from PBMCs or T cells enriched from blood (not recorded which). The receptors stem from a man aged 25-40 years with acute COVID-19.

The chain carries TRBV2 and TRBJ2-5; TRBD1 might be the D (5 bases). This CDR3 region has 14 residues. V was cut by 4 bases and J by 1 base, with 10 bases left in between. Germline CDR1 is SNHLY and CDR2 is FYNNEI. The DNA of the CDR3 is TGTGCCAGCAGTGCATACAGGACCCAAGAGACCCAGTACTTC. It specifies CASSAYRTQETQYF.

The chain carries TRBV6-2 or TRBV6-3 and TRBJ2-5, with D maybe TRBD1 (5 bases). V gave up 5 bases and J gave up 5 bases, with 15 bases separating them. The CDR3 extends over 14 amino acids. In germline, CDR1 is MNHEY, CDR2 SVGEGT. The CDR3 region is CASSPQWGEETQYF. The CDR3 DNA reads as TGTGCCAGCAGTCCCCAATGGGGCGAGGAGACCCAGTACTTC.

V is TRBV5-1 and J is TRBJ1-2; 7 nucleotides agree with TRBD1. J was trimmed by 2 bases and V by 5 bases; bases with no gene match: 6. This CDR3 spans 14 amino acids. The germline CDR1 and CDR2 sequences are SGHRS and YFSETQ. CDR3 DNA: TGCGCCAGCAGATCAGGGGGTGTAAACTATGGCTACACCTTC. It is translated as CASRSGGVNYGYTF.

The V gene is TRBV27, the J gene TRBJ2-2, with 7 bases aligning to TRBD1. The CDR3 sequence is 15 residues long. Per germline, CDR1 MNHEY and CDR2 SMNVEV (reference sequence). V shed 8 bases and J 0 bases; nucleotides not matched to a gene: 6. In nucleotides, the CDR3 is TGTGCCAGCGCTCAGGACAGGTCGAACACCGGGGAGCTGTTTTTT. Translated, it gives CASAQDRSNTGELFF.

The chain is built from TRBV24-1 and TRBJ1-5; TRBD1 matches at 9 bases. CDR3 length: 14 residues. Trimming removed 2 bases from V and 6 bases from J; junction bases left unmatched: 1. Germline CDR1 is KGHDR and CDR2 is SFDVKD. The CDR3 is CATSDSGQGQPQHF. CDR3 DNA sequence: TGTGCCACCAGTGATTCGGGACAGGGTCAGCCCCAGCATTTT.

This clone showed up just once. The chain couples TRBV7-2 to TRBJ1-4; a possible D gene is TRBD1 (5 bases). The V end lost 5 bases, the J end lost 3 bases, and 13 bases lay between the germline ends. The CDR3 covers 15 residues. Germline V gene lookup returns CDR1 SGHTA and CDR2 FQGNSA. CDR3 sequence (DNA): TGTGCCAGCAGCCCAGTTGGGGGGTCTAATGAAAAACTGTTTTTT. This sequence encodes CASSPVGGSNEKLFF.

V and J are TRBV4-1 and TRBJ1-6, with D possibly being TRBD1 (5 bases). CDR3 length: 15 residues. The germline V and J ends were trimmed by 4 bases and 7 bases, with 14 bases remaining between them. Germline lookup yields CDR1 MGHRA and CDR2 YSYEKL. CDR3 sequence: CASSPVPGPNSPLHF. CDR3 coding DNA: TGCGCCAGCAGCCCAGTGCCAGGGCCCAATTCACCCCTCCACTTT.

In this sample, this clone turned up once. The J gene is TRBJ1-3, the V gene TRBV7-9; 7 bases are shared with TRBD1. The junction had 11 bases not matched to a gene; V was cut back by 8 bases and J by 4 bases. The CDR3 has 15 residues. CDR1 is SEHNR, CDR2 FQNEAQ, per germline (reference sequence). Here the CDR3 reads CASRRDRGFGNTIYF. The CDR3 DNA follows: TGTGCCAGCCGACGGGACAGAGGTTTCGGAAACACCATATATTTT.

The V call is TRBV7-2, the J call TRBJ1-4, with D perhaps matching TRBD1 (5 bases). The ends were cut back, 3 bases at V and 8 bases at J, with 13 bases in the middle. The CDR3 sequence is 14 residues long. Germline values: CDR1 SGHTA, CDR2 FQGNSA. For the CDR3, the DNA is TGTGCCAGCAGCTTCAGGGCGAATGGGGAAAAACTGTTTTTT. It codes for CASSFRANGEKLFF.

The rearrangement joins TRBV10-2 to TRBJ2-7; 8 bases map to TRBD1. CDR3 length: 13 residues. Germline CDR1 and CDR2: WSHSY and SAAADI. The V and J ends lost 7 bases and 5 bases, in that order; junction bases with no gene match: 7. As DNA, the CDR3 is TGCGCCAGCAAGGGACAGGACCAAGACGAGCAGTACTTC. Its translation: CASKGQDQDEQYF.

J is TRBJ2-1 and V is TRBV20-1; TRBD1 might be the D (6 bases). The CDR3 is made up of 14 amino acids. Germline V gene lookup returns CDR1 DFQATT and CDR2 SNEGSKA (reference sequence). Trimming stripped 3 bases from V and 3 bases from J, with 12 bases between. The CDR3 spells CSASLRDNYNEQFF. For the CDR3, the DNA is TGCAGTGCTAGTCTCCGGGACAACTACAATGAGCAGTTCTTC.

The chain has TRBV7-9 and TRBJ1-2; possible D gene TRBD1, 6 bases. The ends were cut back, 4 bases at V and 5 bases at J, with 17 bases in the middle. The CDR3 is 15 amino acids. The germline V gene encodes CDR1 SEHNR and CDR2 FQNEAQ (reference sequence). CDR3 region: CASSSPEGGSYGYTF. The CDR3 region has the DNA TGTGCCAGCAGCTCTCCAGAAGGGGGAAGTTATGGCTACACCTTC.

This chain uses TRBV5-1 with TRBJ2-5; TRBD2 aligns across 7 bases. Germline loops: CDR1 SGHRS, CDR2 YFSETQ. The CDR3 loop spans 17 amino acids. V shed 0 bases and J 1 base; nucleotides not matched to a gene: 9. This CDR3 reads CASSLASGDFGQETQYF. CDR3 in DNA: TGCGCCAGCAGCTTGGCCAGCGGGGATTTTGGCCAAGAGACCCAGTACTTC. The full variable domain, in which reference TRBV5-1 and TRBJ2-5 provide the parts outside the CDR3, is KAGVTQTPRYLIKTRGQQVTLSCSPISGHRSVSWYQQTPGQGLQFLFEYFSETQRNKGNFPGRFSGRQFSNSRSEMNVSTLELGDSALYLCASSLASGDFGQETQYFGPGTRLLVL.

This clone was found a few times. The chain couples TRBV18 to TRBJ1-1; 9 positions match TRBD1. Germline assignment: CDR1 KGHSH and CDR2 LQKENI. CDR3 length equals 16 residues. With 3 bases clipped from V and 6 bases from J, the junction kept 11 bases outside the gene matches. CDR3 residues: CASSPGPNWTGAEAFF. Written as DNA, the CDR3 is TGTGCCAGCTCACCCGGGCCAAATTGGACAGGGGCTGAAGCTTTCTTT. The variable domain in full, completed from reference TRBV18 and TRBJ1-1, reads NAGVMQNPRHLVRRRGQEARLRCSPMKGHSHVYWYRQLPEEGLKFMVYLQKENIIDESGMPKERFSAEFPKEGPSILRIQQVVRGDSAAYFCASSPGPNWTGAEAFFGQGTRLTVV.

The chain links TRBV4-1 to TRBJ1-6; 7 bases align to TRBD1. V trimming: 1 base; J trimming: 6 bases; junction bases outside the gene matches: 15. This CDR3 spans 19 amino acids. From germline, CDR1 is MGHRA and CDR2 YSYEKL. The CDR3 DNA sequence: TGCGCCAGCAGCCAAGTTCGGGCAGGGGGAGACCTTGGTAATTCACCCCTCCACTTT. Amino acid sequence: CASSQVRAGGDLGNSPLHF.

The CDR3 reads CASSIPGQGFNEQFF. The CDR3 DNA sequence: TGTGCCAGTAGTATACCGGGACAGGGTTTCAATGAGCAGTTCTTC. The V gene is TRBV19, the J gene TRBJ2-1; 9 bases agree with TRBD1. Germline CDR1 reads LNHDA; CDR2 reads SQIVND (reference sequence). The V and J ends lost 2 bases and 6 bases, in that order; junction bases with no gene match: 5. This CDR3 comprises 15 residues. Supplemented by reference TRBV19 and TRBJ2-1, the full variable domain reads DGGITQSPKYLFRKEGQNVTLSCEQNLNHDAMYWYRQDPGQGLRLIYYSQIVNDFQKGDIAEGYSVSREKKESFPLTVTSAQKNPTAFYLCASSIPGQGFNEQFFGPGTRLTVL.

This chain joins TRBV9 and TRBJ2-6; D is undetermined. Germline V CDR1 and CDR2: SGDLS, YYNGEE. The CDR3 contains 15 residues. V lost 2 bases to trimming and J lost 1 base, with 7 bases between them. The DNA of the CDR3 is TGTGCCAGCAGCGTTTCCAGATCTGGGGCCAACGTCCTGACTTTC. This encodes CASSVSRSGANVLTF.